This T cell receptor (beta chain) derives from a study of control samples from healthy donors and cancer patients. This clone was found once. The table came from immunoSEQ multiplex PCR; TCRdb's copy has only in-frame clones and leaves some out. The table includes some 200,000 clones, 90% to 95% detected once. Input material: blood. This clonotype was obtained from a man aged 50 to 60 in good health.

CDR3 sequence: CASSLGPPATQYF. In DNA form, the CDR3 reads TGTGCCAGCAGTTTAGGCCCTCCCGCGACCCAGTACTTC. The gene calls are TRBV28 and TRBJ2-5; D is uncertain. Trimming stripped 2 bases from V and 7 bases from J, with 11 bases between. The germline V gene encodes CDR1 MDHEN and CDR2 SYDVKM. This CDR3 comprises 13 residues. The variable domain in full, with the rest retrieved from reference TRBV28 and TRBJ2-5, is DVKVTQSSRYLVKRTGEKVFLECVQDMDHENMFWYRQDPGLGLRLIYFSYDVKMKEKGDIPEGYSVSREKKERFSLILESASTNQTSMYLCASSLGPPATQYFGPGTRLLVL.